These 3 T cell receptor beta chains were all obtained from the same sample, sequenced in a study of T cells in localized non-small cell lung cancer. Libraries were prepared by immunoSEQ multiplex PCR; TCRdb keeps only in-frame clonotypes and omits some of them. The sample lists about 2,100 clones; 25% to 35% were seen once. Sequenced here: lung tumor tissue, sampled before any cancer treatment. These receptors were taken from a male donor at least 60 years old with stage III lung adenocarcinoma.

This clone occurred a few times. V is TRBV19 and J is TRBJ1-1, with a tentative D call TRBD1 (5 bases). CDR1 LNHDA and CDR2 SQIVND come from the germline V gene (reference sequence). The CDR3 runs to 14 residues. Trimming shortened V by 5 bases and J by 1 base, and 11 bases separated the two germline ends. CDR3 sequence: CASSRRQGNTEAFF. In DNA, the CDR3 is TGTGCCAGTAGTCGACGGCAGGGGAACACTGAAGCTTTCTTT.

By frequency in the sample, this clone is medium-sized. The V and J genes are TRBV6-8 and TRBJ2-3; D assignment may be TRBD1 or TRBD2 (5 bases each). V was pared by 7 bases and J by 1 base, with 15 bases between. This CDR3 is 15 amino acids long. CDR1 MNHGY and CDR2 SAAAGT come from the germline V gene. The CDR3 protein is CASIDGAAGTDTQYF. The CDR3 nucleotides are TGTGCCAGCATCGACGGGGCCGCCGGCACAGATACGCAGTATTTT.

This clone was seen a few times. One end of the junction does not line up with germline, which may come from a read error. The genes are TRBV6-8 and TRBJ1-2; 10 bases map to TRBD1. The CDR3 is 16 amino acids. Germline CDR1 reads MNHGY; CDR2 reads SAAAGT. CDR3 in amino acids: CASSDSGTGVNYGYTF. CDR3 bases: TGTGCCAGCAGTGACTCCGGGACAGGGGTTAACTATGGCTACACCTTC.